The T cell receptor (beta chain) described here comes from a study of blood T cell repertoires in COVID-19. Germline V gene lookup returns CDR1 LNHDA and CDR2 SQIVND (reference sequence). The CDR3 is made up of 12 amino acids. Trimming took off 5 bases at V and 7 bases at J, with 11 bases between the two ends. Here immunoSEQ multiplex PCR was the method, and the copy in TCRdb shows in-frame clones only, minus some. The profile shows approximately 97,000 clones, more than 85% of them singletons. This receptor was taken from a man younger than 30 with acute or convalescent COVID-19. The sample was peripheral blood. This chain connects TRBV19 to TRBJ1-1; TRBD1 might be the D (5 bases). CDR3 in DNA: TGTGCCAGTAGTGTGTGGGGCCGTGAAGCTTTCTTT. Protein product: CASSVWGREAFF.